Sequencing of this TCR beta chain was carried out in a study of neurological immune-mediated disorders. Overall study: Relapsing-remitting forms accounted for about 90% of the 34 multiple sclerosis patients and secondary progressive forms for 3.

By 5'RACE with 10-nucleotide random UMIs, the cDNA was made. TCRdb called the 5' RACE reads again in MiXCR, with one record for every CDR3 protein. The sample lists roughly 70,000 distinct CDR3 sequences, 3% to 5% occurring once. Study-level results: On phylogenetic grouping, the repertoires of 18 of 34 multiple sclerosis patients fell within one related-CDR3 cluster, constituting a possible signature.

Per germline, CDR1 KGHSH and CDR2 LQKENI. With 6 bases removed from V and 2 bases from J, the gap between germline ends came to 13 bases. The CDR3 length is 14 residues. The table lists this clonotype with many counts. Its antigen remains unidentified. The receptor comes from a man aged 25 to 45 with multiple sclerosis. The sample consisted of PBMCs. The gene calls are TRBV18 and TRBJ1-2, with D tentatively TRBD1 (5 bases). CDR3 in DNA: TGTGCCAGCTCCCCCGTAGGGGTGAACTATGGCTACACCTTC. Amino acid sequence: CASSPVGVNYGYTF. Using reference TRBV18 and TRBJ1-2 for the parts outside the CDR3, the full variable domain is NAGVMQNPRHLVRRRGQEARLRCSPMKGHSHVYWYRQLPEEGLKFMVYLQKENIIDESGMPKERFSAEFPKEGPSILRIQQVVRGDSAAYFCASSPVGVNYGYTFGSGTRLTVV.